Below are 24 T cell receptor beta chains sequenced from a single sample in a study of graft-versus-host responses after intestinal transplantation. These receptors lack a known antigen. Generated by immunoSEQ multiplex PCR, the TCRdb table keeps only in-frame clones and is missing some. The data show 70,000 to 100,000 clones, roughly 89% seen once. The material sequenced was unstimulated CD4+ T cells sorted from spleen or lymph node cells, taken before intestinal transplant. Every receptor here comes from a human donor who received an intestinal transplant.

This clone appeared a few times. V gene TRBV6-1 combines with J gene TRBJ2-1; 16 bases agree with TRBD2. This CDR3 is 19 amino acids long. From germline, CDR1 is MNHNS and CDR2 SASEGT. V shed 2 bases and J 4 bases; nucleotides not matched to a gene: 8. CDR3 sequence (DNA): TGTGCCAGCAGTGAACGGGGACTAGCGGGAGGGAGGAAGTACAATGAGCAGTTCTTC. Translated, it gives CASSERGLAGGRKYNEQFF.

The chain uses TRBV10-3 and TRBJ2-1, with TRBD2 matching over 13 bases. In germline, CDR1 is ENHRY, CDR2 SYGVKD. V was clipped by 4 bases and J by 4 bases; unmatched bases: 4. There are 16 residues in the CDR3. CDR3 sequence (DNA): TGTGCCATCAGTGGAGGGACTAGCGGGGAATACAATGAGCAGTTCTTC. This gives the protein CAISGGTSGEYNEQFF.

This CDR3 is CASSLAGGAAYNEQFF. CDR3 in DNA: TGTGCCAGCAGCTTAGCTGGCGGGGCAGCCTACAATGAGCAGTTCTTC. The genes are TRBV7-8 and TRBJ2-1; TRBD2 is a possible D gene (6 bases). The CDR3 totals 16 residues. V gave up 0 bases and J gave up 2 bases, with 11 bases separating them. Germline V CDR1 and CDR2: SGHVS, FQNEAQ.

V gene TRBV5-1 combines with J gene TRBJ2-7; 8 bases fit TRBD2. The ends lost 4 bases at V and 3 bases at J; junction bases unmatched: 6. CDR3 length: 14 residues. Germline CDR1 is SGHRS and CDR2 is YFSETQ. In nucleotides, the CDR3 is TGCGCCAGCAGCCTAGCGGGCTCCATCTACGAGCAGTACTTC. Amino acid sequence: CASSLAGSIYEQYF.

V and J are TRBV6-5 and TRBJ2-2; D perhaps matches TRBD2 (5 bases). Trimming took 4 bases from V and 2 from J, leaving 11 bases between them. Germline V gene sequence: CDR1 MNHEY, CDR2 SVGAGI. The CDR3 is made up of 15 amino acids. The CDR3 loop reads CASSSVGVNTGELFF. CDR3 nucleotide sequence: TGTGCCAGCAGTTCGGTCGGGGTTAACACCGGGGAGCTGTTTTTT.

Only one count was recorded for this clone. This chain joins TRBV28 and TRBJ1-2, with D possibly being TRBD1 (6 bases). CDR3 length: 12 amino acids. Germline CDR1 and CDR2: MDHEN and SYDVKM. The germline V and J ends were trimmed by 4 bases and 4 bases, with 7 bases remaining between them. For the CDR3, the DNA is TGTGCCAGCAGTTCACAGGGCTATGGCTACACCTTC. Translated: CASSSQGYGYTF.

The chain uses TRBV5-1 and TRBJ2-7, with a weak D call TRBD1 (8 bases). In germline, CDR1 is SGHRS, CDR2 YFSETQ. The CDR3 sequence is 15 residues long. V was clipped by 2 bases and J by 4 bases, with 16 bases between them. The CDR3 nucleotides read TGCGCCAGCAGCTTCGATAACAGGGGGGGTTACGAGCAGTACTTC. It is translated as CASSFDNRGGYEQYF. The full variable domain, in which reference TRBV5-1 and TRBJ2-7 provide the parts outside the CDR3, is KAGVTQTPRYLIKTRGQQVTLSCSPISGHRSVSWYQQTPGQGLQFLFEYFSETQRNKGNFPGRFSGRQFSNSRSEMNVSTLELGDSALYLCASSFDNRGGYEQYFGPGTRLTVT.

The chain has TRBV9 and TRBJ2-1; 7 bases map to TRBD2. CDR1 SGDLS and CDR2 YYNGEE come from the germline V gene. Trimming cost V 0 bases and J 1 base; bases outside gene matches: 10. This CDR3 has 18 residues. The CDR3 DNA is TGTGCCAGCAGCGTAGCTTTGGGCGGGAGTGGATCCTACAATGAGCAGTTCTTC. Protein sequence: CASSVALGGSGSYNEQFF.

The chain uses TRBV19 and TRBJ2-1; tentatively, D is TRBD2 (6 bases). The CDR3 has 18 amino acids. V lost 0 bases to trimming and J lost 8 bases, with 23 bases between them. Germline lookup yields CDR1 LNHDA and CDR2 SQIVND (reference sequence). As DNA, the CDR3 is TGTGCCAGTAGTATAGAAAATTCGGTCGGGGGACGCAGCTATGAGCAGTTCTTC. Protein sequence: CASSIENSVGGRSYEQFF.

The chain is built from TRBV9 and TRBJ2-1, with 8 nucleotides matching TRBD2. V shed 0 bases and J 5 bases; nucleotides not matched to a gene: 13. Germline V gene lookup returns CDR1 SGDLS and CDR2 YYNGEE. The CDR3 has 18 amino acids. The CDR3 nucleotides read TGTGCCAGCAGCGTAGCCCCCCGCAGGCGGGAGGAAGACAATGAGCAGTTCTTC. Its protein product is CASSVAPRRREEDNEQFF.

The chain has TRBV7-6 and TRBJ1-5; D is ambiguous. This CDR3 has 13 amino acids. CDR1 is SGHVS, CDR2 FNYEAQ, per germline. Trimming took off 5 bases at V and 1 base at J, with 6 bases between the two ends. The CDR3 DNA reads TGTGCCAGCAGCGAACAGAGCAATCAGCCCCAGCATTTT. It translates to CASSEQSNQPQHF.

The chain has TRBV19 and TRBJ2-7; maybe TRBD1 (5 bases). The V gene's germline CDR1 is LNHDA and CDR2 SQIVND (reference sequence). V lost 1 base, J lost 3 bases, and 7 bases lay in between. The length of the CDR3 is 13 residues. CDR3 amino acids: CASSIGTGYEQYF. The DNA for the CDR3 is TGTGCCAGTAGTATAGGCACAGGCTACGAGCAGTACTTC.

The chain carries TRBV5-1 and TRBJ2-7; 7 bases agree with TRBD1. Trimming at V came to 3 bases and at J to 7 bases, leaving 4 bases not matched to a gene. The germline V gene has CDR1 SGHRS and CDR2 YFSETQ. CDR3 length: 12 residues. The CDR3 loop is CASSSTGQEQYF. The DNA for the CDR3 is TGCGCCAGCAGCTCGACAGGGCAGGAGCAGTACTTC.

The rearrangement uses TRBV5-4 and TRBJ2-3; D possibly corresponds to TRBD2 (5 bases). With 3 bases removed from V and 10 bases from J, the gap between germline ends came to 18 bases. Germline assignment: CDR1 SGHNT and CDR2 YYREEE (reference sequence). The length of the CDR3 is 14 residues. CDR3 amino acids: CASSYPGGYRPQYF. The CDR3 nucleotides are TGTGCCAGCAGCTACCCGGGCGGGTACCGGCCGCAGTATTTT.

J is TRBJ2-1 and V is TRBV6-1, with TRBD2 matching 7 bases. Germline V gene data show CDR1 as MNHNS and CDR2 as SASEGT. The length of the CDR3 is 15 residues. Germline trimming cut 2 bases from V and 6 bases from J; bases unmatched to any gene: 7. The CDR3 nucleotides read TGTGCCAGCAGTGAAACTGCGGGAGTTGGCAATGAGCAGTTCTTC. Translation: CASSETAGVGNEQFF.

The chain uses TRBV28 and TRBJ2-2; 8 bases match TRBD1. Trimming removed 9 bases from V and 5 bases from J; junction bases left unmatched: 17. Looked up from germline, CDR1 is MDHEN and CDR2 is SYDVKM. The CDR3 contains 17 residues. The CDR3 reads CASLAGIGQGRTGELFF. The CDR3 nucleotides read TGTGCCAGTTTGGCGGGGATTGGACAGGGCAGGACCGGGGAGCTGTTTTTT. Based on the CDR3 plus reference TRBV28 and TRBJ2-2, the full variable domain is DVKVTQSSRYLVKRTGEKVFLECVQDMDHENMFWYRQDPGLGLRLIYFSYDVKMKEKGDIPEGYSVSREKKERFSLILESASTNQTSMYLCASLAGIGQGRTGELFFGEGSRLTVL.

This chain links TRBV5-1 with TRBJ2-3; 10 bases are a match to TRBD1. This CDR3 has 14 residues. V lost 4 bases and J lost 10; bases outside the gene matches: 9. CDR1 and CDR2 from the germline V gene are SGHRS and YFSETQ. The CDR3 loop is CASSLGQGDPSQYF. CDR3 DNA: TGCGCCAGCAGCCTAGGACAGGGGGACCCTTCGCAGTATTTT.

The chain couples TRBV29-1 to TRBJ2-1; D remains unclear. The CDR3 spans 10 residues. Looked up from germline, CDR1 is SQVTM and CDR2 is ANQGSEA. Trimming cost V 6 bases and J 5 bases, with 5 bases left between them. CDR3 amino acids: CSVLDNEQFF. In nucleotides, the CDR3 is TGCAGCGTCCTTGACAATGAGCAGTTCTTC.

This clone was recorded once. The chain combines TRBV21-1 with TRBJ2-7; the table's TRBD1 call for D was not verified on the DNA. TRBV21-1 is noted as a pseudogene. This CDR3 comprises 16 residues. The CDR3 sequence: CASSRLTGGKGYEQYF. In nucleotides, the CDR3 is TGTGCCAGCAGCCGTCTAACAGGGGGCAAAGGGTACGAGCAGTACTTC.

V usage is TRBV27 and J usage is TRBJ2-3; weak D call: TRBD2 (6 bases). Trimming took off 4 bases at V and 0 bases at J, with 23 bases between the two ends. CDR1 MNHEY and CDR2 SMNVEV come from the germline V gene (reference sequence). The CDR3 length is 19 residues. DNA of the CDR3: TGTGCCAGCAGTTCCTTACCCGCGGGATATTCCCCAAGCACAGATACGCAGTATTTT. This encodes CASSSLPAGYSPSTDTQYF.

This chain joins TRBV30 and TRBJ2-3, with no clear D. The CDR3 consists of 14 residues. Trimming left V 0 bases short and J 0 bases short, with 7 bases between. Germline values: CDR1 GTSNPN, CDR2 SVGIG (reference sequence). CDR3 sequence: CAWSVHPSTDTQYF. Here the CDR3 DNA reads TGTGCCTGGAGTGTACATCCGAGCACAGATACGCAGTATTTT. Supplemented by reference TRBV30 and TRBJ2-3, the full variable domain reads SQTIHQWPATLVQPVGSPLSLECTVEGTSNPNLYWYRQAAGRGLQLLFYSVGIGQISSEVPQNLSASRPQDRQFILSSKKLLLSDSGFYLCAWSVHPSTDTQYFGPGTRLTVL.

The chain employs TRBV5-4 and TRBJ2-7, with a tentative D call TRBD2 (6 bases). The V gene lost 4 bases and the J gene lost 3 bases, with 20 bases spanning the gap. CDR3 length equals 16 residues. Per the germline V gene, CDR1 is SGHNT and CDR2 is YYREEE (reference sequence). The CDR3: CASSPLMAGPSYEQYF. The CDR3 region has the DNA TGTGCCAGCAGCCCATTGATGGCGGGGCCGAGCTACGAGCAGTACTTC.

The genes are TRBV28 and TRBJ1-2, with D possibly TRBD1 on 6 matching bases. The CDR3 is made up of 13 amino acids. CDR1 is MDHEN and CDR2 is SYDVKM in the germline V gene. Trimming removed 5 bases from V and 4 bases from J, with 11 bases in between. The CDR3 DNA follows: TGTGCCAGCAGTACCGGACAGCTCTATGGCTACACCTTC. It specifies CASSTGQLYGYTF.

The CDR3 spells CASSLGTGGSGANVLTF. The DNA for the CDR3 is TGTGCCAGCAGCCTTGGGACAGGGGGCTCTGGGGCCAACGTCCTGACTTTC. This chain uses TRBV27 with TRBJ2-6; 11 bases line up with TRBD1. The CDR3 contains 17 residues. Germline trimming cut 6 bases from V and 0 bases from J; bases unmatched to any gene: 4. The germline V gene has CDR1 MNHEY and CDR2 SMNVEV (reference sequence).